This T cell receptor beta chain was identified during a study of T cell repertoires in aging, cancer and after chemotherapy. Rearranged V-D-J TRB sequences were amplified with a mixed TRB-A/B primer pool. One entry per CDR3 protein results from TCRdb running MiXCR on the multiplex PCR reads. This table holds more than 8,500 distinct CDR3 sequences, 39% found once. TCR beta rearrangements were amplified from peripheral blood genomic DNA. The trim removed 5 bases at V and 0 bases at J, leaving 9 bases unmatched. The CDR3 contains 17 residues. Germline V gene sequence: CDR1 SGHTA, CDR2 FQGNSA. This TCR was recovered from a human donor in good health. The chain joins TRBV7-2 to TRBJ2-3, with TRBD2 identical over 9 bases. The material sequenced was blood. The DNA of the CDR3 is TGTGCCAGCAGCCTTACCGGGGCGGGGGGGAGCACAGATACGCAGTATTTT. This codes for CASSLTGAGGSTDTQYF.